The clone carrying this T cell receptor (beta chain) was counted a few times. Its target is unknown. This sample is drawn from a study of CD8+ T cells in alopecia areata. Study information: Patients in the treated group were given tofacitinib by mouth, 5 to 10 mg twice a day.

After isolation, RNA underwent reverse transcription to generate cDNA as the sequencing template. Repertoires were generated with immunoSEQ multiplex PCR, while TCRdb's copy carries only in-frame clones and drops some. This table has 9,000 to 13,000 clones, approximately 60% appearing once. Both peripheral blood and punch biopsies of lesional scalp skin were obtained from patients who had alopecia areata. General observations from the study: Scalp lesions, especially in alopecia totalis/universalis, had higher clonality than normal scalp. Researchers reported that TCR sharing among patients proved less clear than in mice, possibly HLA-linked.

Material: skin, obtained at week 0. This TCR derives from a human donor with alopecia areata.

CDR3 in DNA: TGCGCCAGCAGCTTGGGCTGGGGTGAAGAGACCCAGTACTTC. Its protein product is CASSLGWGEETQYF. This sequence joins TRBV5-1 and TRBJ2-5; D remains ambiguous. The CDR3 spans 14 residues. CDR1 and CDR2 (germline): SGHRS, YFSETQ. V lost 0 bases to trimming and J lost 3 bases, with 9 bases between them. The whole variable domain, remainder taken from reference TRBV5-1 and TRBJ2-5, is KAGVTQTPRYLIKTRGQQVTLSCSPISGHRSVSWYQQTPGQGLQFLFEYFSETQRNKGNFPGRFSGRQFSNSRSEMNVSTLELGDSALYLCASSLGWGEETQYFGPGTRLLVL.